This T cell receptor (beta chain) was captured by sequencing in a study of T cell responses to AZD1222 COVID-19 vaccine. TCRdb's copy holds only in-frame clones and misses some; the assay was immunoSEQ multiplex PCR. The repertoire has about 94,000 clones, 75% to 90% of them found once; the top ten carry about 4.6%. V lost 1 base to trimming and J lost 5 bases, with 4 bases between them. Germline CDR1 SGHDN, CDR2 FVKESK. This CDR3 contains 12 residues. The material sequenced was peripheral blood, taken 28 days after the second AZD1222 dose. The clonotype originates from an adult who received the AZD1222 COVID-19 vaccine. This chain joins TRBV14 and TRBJ2-3; D call uncertain. The CDR3 nucleotides are TGTGCCAGCAGCCAAGTAAAAGATACGCAGTATTTT. Encoded protein: CASSQVKDTQYF.